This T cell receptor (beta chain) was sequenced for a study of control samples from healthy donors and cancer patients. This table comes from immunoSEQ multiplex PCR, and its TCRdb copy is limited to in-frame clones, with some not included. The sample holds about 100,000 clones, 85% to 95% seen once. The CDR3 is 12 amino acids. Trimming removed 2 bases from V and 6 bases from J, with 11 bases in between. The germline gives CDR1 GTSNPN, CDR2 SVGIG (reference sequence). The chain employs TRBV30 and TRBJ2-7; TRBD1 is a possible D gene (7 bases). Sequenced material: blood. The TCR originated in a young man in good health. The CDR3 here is CAWSFQGGEQYF. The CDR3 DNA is TGTGCCTGGAGTTTCCAGGGGGGCGAGCAGTACTTC.